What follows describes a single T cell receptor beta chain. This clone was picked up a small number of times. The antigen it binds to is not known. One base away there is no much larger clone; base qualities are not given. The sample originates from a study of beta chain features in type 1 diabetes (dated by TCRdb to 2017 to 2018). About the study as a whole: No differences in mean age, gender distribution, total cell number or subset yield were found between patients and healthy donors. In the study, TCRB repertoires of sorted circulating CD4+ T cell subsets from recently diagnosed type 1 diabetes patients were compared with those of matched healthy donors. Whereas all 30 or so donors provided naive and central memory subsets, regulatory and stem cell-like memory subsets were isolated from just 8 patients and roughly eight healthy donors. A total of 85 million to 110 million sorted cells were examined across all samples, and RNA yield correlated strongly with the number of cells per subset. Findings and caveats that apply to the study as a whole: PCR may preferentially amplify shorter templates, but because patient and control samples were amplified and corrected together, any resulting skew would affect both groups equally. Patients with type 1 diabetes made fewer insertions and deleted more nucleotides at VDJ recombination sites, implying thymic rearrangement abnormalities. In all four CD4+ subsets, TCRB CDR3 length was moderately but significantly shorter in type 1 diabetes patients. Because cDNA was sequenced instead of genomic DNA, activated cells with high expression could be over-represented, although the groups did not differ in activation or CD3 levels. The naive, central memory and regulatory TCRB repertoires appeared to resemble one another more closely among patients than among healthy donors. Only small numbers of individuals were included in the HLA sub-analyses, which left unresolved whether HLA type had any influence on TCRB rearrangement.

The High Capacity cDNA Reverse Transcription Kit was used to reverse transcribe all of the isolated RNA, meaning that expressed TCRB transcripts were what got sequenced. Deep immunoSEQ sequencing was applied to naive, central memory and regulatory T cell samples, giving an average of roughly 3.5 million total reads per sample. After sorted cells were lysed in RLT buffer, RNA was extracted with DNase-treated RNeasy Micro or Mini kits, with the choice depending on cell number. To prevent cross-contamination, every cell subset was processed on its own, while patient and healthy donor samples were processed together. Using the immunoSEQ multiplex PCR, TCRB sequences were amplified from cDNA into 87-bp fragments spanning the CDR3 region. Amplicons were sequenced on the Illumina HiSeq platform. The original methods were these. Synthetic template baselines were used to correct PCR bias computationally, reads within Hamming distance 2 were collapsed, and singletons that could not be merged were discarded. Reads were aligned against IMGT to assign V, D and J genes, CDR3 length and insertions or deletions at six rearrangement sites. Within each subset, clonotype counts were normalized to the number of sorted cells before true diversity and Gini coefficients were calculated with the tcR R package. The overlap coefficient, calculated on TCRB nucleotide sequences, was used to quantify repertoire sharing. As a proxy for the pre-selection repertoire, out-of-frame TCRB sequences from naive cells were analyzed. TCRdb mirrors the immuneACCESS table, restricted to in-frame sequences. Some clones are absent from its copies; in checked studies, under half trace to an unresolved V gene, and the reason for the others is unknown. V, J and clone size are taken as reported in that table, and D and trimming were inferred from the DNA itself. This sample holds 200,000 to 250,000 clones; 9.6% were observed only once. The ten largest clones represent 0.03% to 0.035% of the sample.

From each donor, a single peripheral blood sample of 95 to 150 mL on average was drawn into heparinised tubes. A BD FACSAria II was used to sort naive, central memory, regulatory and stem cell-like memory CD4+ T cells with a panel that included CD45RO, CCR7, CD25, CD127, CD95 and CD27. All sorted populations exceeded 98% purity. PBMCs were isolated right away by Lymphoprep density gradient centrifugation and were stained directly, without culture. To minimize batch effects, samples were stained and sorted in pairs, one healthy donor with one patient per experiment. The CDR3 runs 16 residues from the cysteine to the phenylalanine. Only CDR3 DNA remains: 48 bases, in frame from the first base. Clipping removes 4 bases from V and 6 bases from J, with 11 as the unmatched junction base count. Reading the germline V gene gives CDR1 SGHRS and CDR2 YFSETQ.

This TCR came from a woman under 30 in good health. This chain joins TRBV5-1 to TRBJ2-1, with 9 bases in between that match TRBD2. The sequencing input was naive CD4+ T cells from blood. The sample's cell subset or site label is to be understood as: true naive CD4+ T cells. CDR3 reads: CASSPPGGRAVNEQFF. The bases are TGCGCCAGCAGCCCTCCGGGCGGGAGGGCCGTCAATGAGCAGTTCTTC.